This T cell receptor (beta chain) was sequenced during a study of blood T cells in healthy people across ages (dated by TCRdb to about 2015). Regarding the complete study: In model experiments, template switching captured roughly one uniquely barcoded TCR beta cDNA molecule for every two T cells. Using the same blood draw, the study looked at two additional independent replicas of 1 million unique cDNA reads for two donors, one aged 18 to 30 and the other aged 80 or older. The study measured age-related changes in TCR beta repertoire diversity using deep sequencing normalized with unique cDNA molecular identifiers. To avoid experimental bias, donors of different ages were randomly spread across the sequencing lanes. Donors were grouped into four age groups: young (average 16 years), middle-aged (39), aged (62) and long-lived (roughly 80).

With respect to this clonotype: Its binding antigen is unknown. No much larger clonotype is one base removed from it; base qualities were not supplied.

The paper as a whole reports these results and caveats: Compared with the aged group, the long-lived group had more naive CD4+ T cells, fewer expanded clones and increased TCR diversity, a pattern suggesting age selection. Conclusive comparison of naive and antigen-experienced compartments was prevented by the profiling of bulk unsorted PBMCs. Estimates of total diversity from one million sequenced T cells were regarded as lower bounds and underestimates. As age increased, observed TCR beta diversity per million T cells dropped in a roughly linear way, and a significant reduction was already evident by age around 41. Donor CMV infection status was unknown, potentially confounding age-related changes in expanded clonotypes. Observed TCR beta diversity correlated strongly with the percentage of naive T cells measured by flow cytometry.

The 40 or so donors, aged about 6 to 100 years, were systemically healthy Caucasian individuals from Russia. Each donor gave ten milliliters of peripheral blood, collected into EDTA-treated Vacutainer tubes. Ficoll-Paque density-gradient centrifugation was used to isolate PBMCs, with at least 6 million per sample. Total RNA, at least 6 micrograms per sample, was extracted from PBMCs with Trizol reagent. Naive CD45RAhigh/CD27high T cell percentages were measured by flow cytometry on a PBMC aliquot from every donor. At the junction V is shortened by 11 bases and J by 4 bases, with 27 bases in between. The CDR3 covers 17 residues, taking in both the cysteine and the phenylalanine. The sequence is cut down to CDR3 DNA, 51 bases in frame from base 1. For CDR1 and CDR2, the germline V gene lists MNHEY and SVGEGT. The library was built by means of 5' RACE. Sequencing relied on an Illumina HiSeq 2500. A second PCR of 7 to 11 cycles was run with a J-beta primer mix and a sample-barcoded 5' primer. Each TCR beta cDNA molecule received a unique molecular identifier from a template-switch 5' adaptor carrying 12 random nucleotides. Each sample yielded at least 3 million CDR3-containing paired-end reads. The Mint cDNA synthesis kit, primed by a TRBC-specific oligonucleotide, was used to synthesize first-strand cDNA from all RNA. Following uracil-DNA glycosylase treatment, a first 18-cycle PCR with universal primers M1SS and BC2_uni_R was performed on all cDNA. The authors' pipeline ran thus. For normalization, 1 million high-quality reads, each with a distinct molecular identifier, were randomly selected from each sample. Reads with shared molecular identifiers were discarded instead of being binned into consensus sequences. MiTCR, with a Q25 quality threshold and the strictest error-elimination algorithm, was used for CDR3 identification, clonotype clustering and error correction. A nonparametric unseen species model with Euler transformation was used to estimate lower-bound total TCR beta diversity. TCRdb applied fastp at Q25 and MiXCR to the public reads, then kept only in-frame beta chains. A single entry per CDR3 protein holds the most common genes and DNA from its merged rows. Clone size and V and J calls follow TCRdb, not the original study. Within this sample are about 1,800,000 distinct CDR3 sequences, with roughly 27% of them counted one time only. Clones ranked in the top ten supply 7.7% of the sample.

The origin of this receptor is a woman aged 25 to 39 in good health. Sequencing input: blood. The sequence is built from TRBV6-2 or TRBV6-3 and TRBJ1-5; the D segment cannot be called with confidence. The nucleotide sequence is TGTGCCGCGGCGGTGGTACTTGGCGATGGGGAAAATCAGCCCCAGCATTTT. It codes for CAAAVVLGDGENQPQHF.